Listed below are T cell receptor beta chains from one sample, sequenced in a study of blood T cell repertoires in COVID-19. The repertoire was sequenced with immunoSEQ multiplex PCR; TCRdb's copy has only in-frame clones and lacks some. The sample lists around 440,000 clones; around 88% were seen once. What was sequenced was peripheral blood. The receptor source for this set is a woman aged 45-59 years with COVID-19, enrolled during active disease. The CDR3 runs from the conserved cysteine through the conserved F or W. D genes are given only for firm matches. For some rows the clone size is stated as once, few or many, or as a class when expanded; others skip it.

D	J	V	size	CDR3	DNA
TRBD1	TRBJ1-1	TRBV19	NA	CASNRGRGTEAFF	TGTGCCAGTAACAGGGGGCGCGGCACTGAAGCTTTCTTT
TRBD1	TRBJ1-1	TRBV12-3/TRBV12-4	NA	CASASRGLTEAFF	TGTGCCAGCGCCTCCAGGGGGTTGACTGAAGCTTTCTTT
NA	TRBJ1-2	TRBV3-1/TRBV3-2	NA	CATSKGANYGYTF	TGTGCCACCTCGAAGGGGGCTAACTATGGCTACACCTTC
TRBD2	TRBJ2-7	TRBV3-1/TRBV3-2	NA	CASSLPGAGVREQYF	TGTGCCAGCAGCCTTCCCGGGGCGGGAGTGAGAGAGCAGTACTTC
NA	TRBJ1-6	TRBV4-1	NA	CASSRTQGSSYNSPLHF	TGCGCCAGCAGCCGAACCCAGGGGAGCTCCTATAATTCACCCCTCCACTTT
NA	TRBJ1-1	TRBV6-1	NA	CASSQHRDTEAFF	TGTGCCAGCAGCCAACACAGGGACACTGAAGCTTTCTTT
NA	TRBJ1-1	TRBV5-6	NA	CASSWPTVRGKGEAFF	TGTGCCAGCAGCTGGCCGACTGTCCGGGGGAAAGGTGAAGCTTTCTTT
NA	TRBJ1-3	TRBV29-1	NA	CSVQDFPGNTIYF	TGCAGCGTTCAGGATTTTCCTGGAAACACCATATATTTT
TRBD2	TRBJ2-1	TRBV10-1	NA	CASSVSASGGYNEQFF	TGCGCCAGCAGTGTATCGGCTAGCGGGGGGTACAATGAGCAGTTCTTC
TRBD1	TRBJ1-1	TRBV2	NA	CASSRRRTGERGTEAFF	TGTGCCAGCAGCCGACGACGGACAGGGGAAAGAGGAACTGAAGCTTTCTTT
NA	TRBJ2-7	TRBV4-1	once	CASSQDYSTGTFYEQYF	TGCGCCAGCAGCCAAGATTATAGTACAGGTACTTTCTACGAGCAGTACTTC
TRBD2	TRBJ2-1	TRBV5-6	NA	CASSPTGLAGGPYNEQFF	TGTGCCAGCAGCCCTACCGGACTAGCGGGGGGGCCCTACAATGAGCAGTTCTTC
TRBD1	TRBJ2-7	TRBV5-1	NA	CASSSLHRGAYEQYF	TGCGCCAGCAGCTCGCTACACAGGGGGGCCTACGAGCAGTACTTC
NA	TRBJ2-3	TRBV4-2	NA	CASSQVLEYTQYF	TGTGCCAGCAGCCAAGTACTAGAGTACACGCAGTATTTT
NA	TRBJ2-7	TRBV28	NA	CASSPPQVQPHEQYF	TGTGCCAGCAGTCCACCTCAGGTTCAACCCCACGAGCAGTACTTC
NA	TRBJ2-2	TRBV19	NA	CASSISGNTGELFF	TGTGCCAGTAGTATATCAGGAAACACCGGGGAGCTGTTTTTT
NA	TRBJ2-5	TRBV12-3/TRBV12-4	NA	CASSFGDQETQYF	TGTGCCAGCAGTTTTGGAGATCAAGAGACCCAGTACTTC
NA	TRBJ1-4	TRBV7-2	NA	CASSPWAGNEKLFF	TGTGCCAGCAGCCCCTGGGCGGGGAATGAAAAACTGTTTTTT
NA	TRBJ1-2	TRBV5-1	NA	CASSLVRDSYGYTF	TGCGCCAGCAGCTTGGTCCGGGACTCCTATGGCTACACCTTC
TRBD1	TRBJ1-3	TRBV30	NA	CAWSVHRGLHSGNTIYF	TGTGCCTGGAGTGTACACAGGGGCCTCCATTCTGGAAACACCATATATTTT
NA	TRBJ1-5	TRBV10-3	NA	CAISESSEGLGHF	TGTGCCATCAGTGAGTCGAGTGAGGGTTTGGGGCATTTT
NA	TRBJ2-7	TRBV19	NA	CASSNQGLKHEQYF	TGTGCCAGTAGTAACCAGGGATTAAAACACGAGCAGTACTTC
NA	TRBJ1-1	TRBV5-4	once	CASTTQGTNTEAFF	TGTGCCAGCACCACGCAGGGTACGAACACTGAAGCTTTCTTT
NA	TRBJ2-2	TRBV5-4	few	CASSLAGNTGELFF	TGTGCCAGCAGCTTGGCCGGGAACACCGGGGAGCTGTTTTTT
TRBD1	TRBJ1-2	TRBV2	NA	CASKRTGYGYTF	TGTGCCAGCAAAAGGACAGGGTATGGCTACACCTTC
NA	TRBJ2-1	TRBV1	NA	CTTPIGRGDYNEQFF	TGCACCACACCGATAGGGCGGGGGGACTACAATGAGCAGTTCTTC
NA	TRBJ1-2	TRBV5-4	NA	CASRTEQGVPSYGYTF	TGTGCCAGCAGAACTGAGCAGGGCGTACCCTCTTATGGCTACACCTTC
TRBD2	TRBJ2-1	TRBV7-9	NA	CASSLFAGGTGEQFF	TGTGCCAGCAGCTTATTCGCGGGGGGCACTGGTGAGCAGTTCTTC
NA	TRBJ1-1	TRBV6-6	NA	CASTGGGGVGTEAFF	TGTGCCAGCACCGGAGGAGGAGGGGTGGGCACTGAAGCTTTCTTT